The 23 T cell receptor beta chains below all came from one sample that was sequenced in a study of blood T cells in healthy people across ages. It was with a sample-barcoded 5' primer and a J-beta primer mix that a second PCR of roughly 7 to 12 cycles was run. TCRdb re-derived calls from the 5' RACE reads in MiXCR, one entry per CDR3 protein. There are roughly 1,800,000 distinct CDR3 sequences in the sample; 49% occur only once, and more than 2% lies in the top ten. Material for sequencing was blood. The receptors derive from a woman in her 40s in good health.

The table lists this clonotype with a few counts. CDR3 residues: CASSLLETYEQYF. The CDR3 DNA follows: TGTGCCAGCAGCTTGCTCGAGACCTACGAGCAGTACTTC. This chain uses TRBV7-9 with TRBJ2-7; D call uncertain. The V end lost 3 bases, the J end lost 2 bases, and 8 bases lay between the germline ends. CDR3 length: 13 residues. Germline loops: CDR1 SEHNR, CDR2 FQNEAQ (reference sequence). Looking up the rest from reference TRBV7-9 and TRBJ2-7 gives the full variable domain: DTGVSQNPRHKITKRGQNVTFRCDPISEHNRLYWYRQTLGQGPEFLTYFQNEAQLEKSRLLSDRFSAERPKGSFSTLEIQRTEQGDSAMYLCASSLLETYEQYFGPGTRLTVT.

The rearrangement uses TRBV27 and TRBJ1-6; 10 positions agree with TRBD1. Trimming removed 1 base from V and 8 bases from J; junction bases left unmatched: 11. Germline assignment: CDR1 MNHEY and CDR2 SMNVEV (reference sequence). CDR3 length: 18 residues. CDR3 DNA: TGTGCCAGCAGTTTATTTGACAGGGGGCCCTCTGATGATTCACCCCTCCACTTT. This translates into CASSLFDRGPSDDSPLHF.

This chain joins TRBV3-1 and TRBJ2-4, with D tentatively TRBD2 (6 bases). V gave up 7 bases and J gave up 8 bases, with 12 bases separating them. Germline assignment: CDR1 LGHDT and CDR2 YNNKEL (reference sequence). The CDR3 is made up of 12 amino acids. CDR3 bases: TGTGCCAGCATCGGGGGTGGGGACATTCAGTACTTC. Protein sequence: CASIGGGDIQYF.

The chain is built from TRBV20-1 and TRBJ2-5; D possibly matches TRBD1 or TRBD2 (6 bases each). Germline V gene lookup returns CDR1 DFQATT and CDR2 SNEGSKA (reference sequence). V was trimmed by 0 bases and J by 6 bases, leaving 14 bases between them. This CDR3 comprises 14 residues. CDR3 sequence: CSARDRGVGKTQYF. The CDR3 DNA reads as TGCAGTGCTAGAGATAGGGGGGTAGGAAAGACCCAGTACTTC.

This clonotype showed up just once. The gene calls are TRBV28 and TRBJ1-5; no definite D call. V was pared by 3 bases and J by 8 bases, with 8 bases between. The CDR3 covers 12 residues. Germline CDR1 MDHEN, CDR2 SYDVKM. CDR3 DNA sequence: TGTGCCAGCAGTTTGAGTGGGAAGCCCCAGCATTTT. It yields the protein CASSLSGKPQHF.

The rearrangement joins TRBV4-1 to TRBJ2-6; D remains unclear. V was cut by 4 bases and J by 4 bases, with 11 bases left in between. The CDR3 loop spans 15 amino acids. Germline V gene data show CDR1 as MGHRA and CDR2 as YSYEKL. The CDR3: CASSPSPGGANVLTF. Written as DNA, the CDR3 is TGCGCCAGCAGCCCAAGCCCTGGGGGGGCCAACGTCCTGACTTTC.

This clonotype was observed a few times. The chain carries TRBV21-1 and TRBJ2-4; the table assigns TRBD1, which was not confirmed against the DNA. TRBV21-1 is a listed pseudogene. The CDR3 is made up of 19 amino acids. The CDR3 nucleotides read TGTGCCAGCAGCAAACGGGTCAGGGAACCACCGCTGGCCAAAAACATTCAGTACTTC. Translated, it gives CASSKRVREPPLAKNIQYF.

This chain uses TRBV20-1 with TRBJ2-7; maybe TRBD2 (6 bases). Matching the DNA end better, TRBJ2-5 makes the J call doubtful. This CDR3 comprises 16 residues. The germline CDR1 and CDR2 sequences are DFQATT and SNEGSKA (reference sequence). The CDR3 loop reads CSARDPTLGREETQYF. The CDR3, as DNA: TGCAGTGCTAGAGATCCGACCCTGGGACGGGAGGAGACCCAGTACTTC.

The rearrangement joins TRBV23-1 to TRBJ2-7, with D perhaps TRBD2 (6 bases). TRBV23-1 is given ORF status, its function remaining uncertain. Trimming took 0 bases from V and 4 from J, leaving 19 bases between them. This CDR3 contains 17 residues. The CDR3 sequence is CASSQSGRCRLEYEQYF. As DNA, the CDR3 is TGCGCCAGCAGTCAATCGGGCCGATGCAGACTAGAGTACGAGCAGTACTTC.

The CDR3 coding sequence is TGCAGTGCTGGAGGGTTGAGGACCCAGTACTTC. Translated: CSAGGLRTQYF. V gene TRBV20-1 combines with J gene TRBJ2-5; maybe TRBD2 (6 bases). The germline CDR1 and CDR2 sequences are DFQATT and SNEGSKA (reference sequence). CDR3 size: 11 residues. Between the trimmed V and J ends, which lost 5 bases and 7 bases, there was a span of 11 bases.

The rearrangement uses TRBV28 and TRBJ2-1; 8 nucleotides line up with TRBD1. V dropped 1 base and J dropped 2; count of bases not matched to a gene: 7. This CDR3 spans 17 amino acids. Per the germline V gene, CDR1 is MDHEN and CDR2 is SYDVKM. The CDR3: CASSLLVAGGPYNEQFF. CDR3 sequence (DNA): TGTGCCAGCAGTTTATTAGTCGCAGGGGGCCCCTACAATGAGCAGTTCTTC. Variable domain in full (rest from reference TRBV28 and TRBJ2-1): DVKVTQSSRYLVKRTGEKVFLECVQDMDHENMFWYRQDPGLGLRLIYFSYDVKMKEKGDIPEGYSVSREKKERFSLILESASTNQTSMYLCASSLLVAGGPYNEQFFGPGTRLTVL.

The chain has TRBV20-1 and TRBJ2-5; TRBD2 matches at 11 bases. CDR1 is DFQATT, CDR2 SNEGSKA, per germline (reference sequence). CDR3 length: 15 amino acids. V gave up 6 bases and J gave up 4 bases; unmatched junction bases: 10. The DNA of the CDR3 is TGCAGTGCACCGACTAGCGGGGTTCTACCAGAGACCCAGTACTTC. It specifies CSAPTSGVLPETQYF.

This chain connects TRBV2 to TRBJ2-4, with a weak D call TRBD1 (5 bases). Germline loops: CDR1 SNHLY, CDR2 FYNNEI. V lost 6 bases, J lost 1 base, and 10 bases lay in between. The CDR3 totals 14 residues. CDR3 region: CASSQGFAKNIQYF. Written as DNA, the CDR3 is TGTGCCAGCAGCCAGGGTTTTGCCAAAAACATTCAGTACTTC.

This chain links TRBV20-1 with TRBJ1-2; 11 nucleotides line up with TRBD1. The CDR3 length is 14 residues. CDR1 DFQATT and CDR2 SNEGSKA come from the germline V gene (reference sequence). J gave up 7 bases and V 6 bases, and 10 bases lay outside the gene matches. The CDR3 protein is CSADPGQGAGGYTF. The CDR3 coding sequence is TGCAGTGCAGACCCCGGACAGGGGGCAGGTGGCTACACCTTC.

The chain joins TRBV6-5 to TRBJ1-1; D is possibly TRBD1 (5 bases). V lost 10 bases, J lost 7 bases, and 19 bases lay in between. The germline V gene has CDR1 MNHEY and CDR2 SVGAGI. This CDR3 region has 13 residues. The CDR3 DNA reads TGTGCCACCGGGGGGGGTTGGAGGGTTGAAGCTTTCTTT. Protein: CATGGGWRVEAFF.

The chain uses TRBV4-2 and TRBJ2-1; 10 nucleotides agree with TRBD2. CDR1 and CDR2 (germline): LGHNA, YNFKEQ. V trimming: 3 bases; J trimming: 2 bases; junction bases outside the gene matches: 1. This CDR3 spans 15 amino acids. CDR3 residues: CASSHGLAAYNEQFF. In nucleotides, the CDR3 is TGTGCCAGCAGCCACGGACTAGCGGCCTACAATGAGCAGTTCTTC.

The CDR3 here is CASSQDGTSGGDNEQFF. CDR3 DNA sequence: TGCGCCAGCAGCCAAGACGGGACTAGCGGGGGGGACAATGAGCAGTTCTTC. V gene TRBV4-3 combines with J gene TRBJ2-1; 16 nucleotides line up with TRBD2. V lost 0 bases to trimming and J lost 5 bases; unmatched junction nucleotides: 1. Germline-derived CDR1 and CDR2 are LGHNA and YSLEER. The CDR3 covers 17 residues.

The V and J genes are TRBV28 and TRBJ2-4, with D perhaps matching TRBD1 (6 bases). The germline gives CDR1 MDHEN, CDR2 SYDVKM. CDR3 size: 14 residues. V lost 5 bases and J 6 bases, leaving 14 bases between the germline ends. CDR3 region: CASSVTQGRNIQYF. In nucleotides, the CDR3 is TGTGCCAGCAGTGTGACACAGGGAAGAAACATTCAGTACTTC.

This clonotype was seen only a few times. The CDR3 is CASSQDEGAVRPQYF. As DNA, the CDR3 is TGCGCCAGCAGCCAAGACGAGGGAGCGGTTAGGCCCCAGTACTTC. The chain links TRBV4-1 to TRBJ2-5; tentative D call: TRBD2 (5 bases). Germline V gene lookup returns CDR1 MGHRA and CDR2 YSYEKL. The CDR3 extends over 15 amino acids. Trimming cost V 0 bases and J 9 bases, with 17 bases left between them.

Only one count was recorded for this clonotype. Compared with germline, one end of the junction differs, possibly owing to a read error. The J gene is TRBJ2-3, the V gene TRBV5-6; TRBD2 matches 8 bases. Germline CDR1 SGHDT, CDR2 YYEEEE. CDR3 length: 14 residues. This chain's CDR3 is CASIEAGVTGTQYF. The CDR3 DNA sequence: TGTGCCAGCATCGAAGCGGGGGTGACAGGTACGCAGTATTTT.

The V call is TRBV7-8, the J call TRBJ1-5; a possible D gene is TRBD1 (6 bases). The CDR3 consists of 18 residues. V lost 5 bases and J 7 bases, leaving 27 bases between the germline ends. Germline V lookup: CDR1 SGHVS, CDR2 FQNEAQ. The CDR3: CASSHLSLNRDLNQPQHF. The CDR3, as DNA: TGTGCCAGCAGCCACCTGTCCCTAAACAGGGACCTCAACCAGCCCCAGCATTTT.

The chain recombines TRBV2 with TRBJ2-1; 8 nucleotides agree with TRBD2. The junction had 12 bases not matched to a gene; V was cut back by 6 bases and J by 5 bases. The CDR3 sequence is 16 residues long. Germline loops: CDR1 SNHLY, CDR2 FYNNEI. The CDR3 DNA reads as TGTGCCAGCAGGCCCCGGGGCGGGGGGCCTAACAATGAGCAGTTCTTC. It translates to CASRPRGGGPNNEQFF. Full variable domain (outside the CDR3, taken from reference TRBV2 and TRBJ2-1): EPEVTQTPSHQVTQMGQEVILRCVPISNHLYFYWYRQILGQKVEFLVSFYNNEISEKSEIFDDQFSVERPDGSNFTLKIRSTKLEDSAMYFCASRPRGGGPNNEQFFGPGTRLTVL.

V gene TRBV4-3 combines with J gene TRBJ1-2; D not certain. Deletions cut 3 bases from V and 4 bases from J, with 12 bases between. Germline-derived CDR1 and CDR2 are LGHNA and YSLEER. The CDR3 sequence is 14 residues long. The CDR3 DNA sequence: TGCGCCAGCAGCCAGGACGCGGTGGGCTATGGCTACACCTTC. This translates into CASSQDAVGYGYTF.